This is a list of T cell receptor beta chains from one sample in a study of cytomegalovirus exposure and HLA in healthy donors. Sequencing was performed with immunoSEQ multiplex PCR; in TCRdb, only in-frame clones are kept and a portion is missing. The table lists tens of thousands of clones, just under 70% of them singletons. The specimen sequenced was PBMCs. The receptors shown here come from a woman in her fifties or sixties in good health and CMV-seronegative. Each CDR3 is given with its conserved first and last residue. Each record gives: V gene, CDR3 protein.

v_gene: TRBV5-6
CDR3aa: CASRRGNTEAFF

v_gene: TRBV28
CDR3aa: CASNPYGGSQLFF

v_gene: TRBV6-5
CDR3aa: CASIRLGDKNTEAFF

v_gene: TRBV28
CDR3aa: CASRSRGSLQPQHF

v_gene: TRBV19
CDR3aa: CASRGRGTDTQYF

v_gene: TRBV2
CDR3aa: CASSSSGAPNTEAFF

v_gene: TRBV6-1
CDR3aa: CASSIRAEGGYTF

v_gene: TRBV14
CDR3aa: CASSQARNQPQHF

v_gene: TRBV29-1
CDR3aa: CSVEDPGKLFF

v_gene: TRBV6-5
CDR3aa: CASSRTGGTEAFF

v_gene: TRBV29-1
CDR3aa: CSAGQRNTEAFF

v_gene: TRBV29-1
CDR3aa: CSVDPGTGEGEQYF

v_gene: TRBV2
CDR3aa: CASSKSTGVTTEAFF

v_gene: TRBV4-2
CDR3aa: CASSQAGTGANNEKLFF

v_gene: TRBV28
CDR3aa: CASNPPGTGREAFF

v_gene: TRBV4-1
CDR3aa: CASSQGGANTGELFF

v_gene: TRBV13
CDR3aa: CASSPTGKAFF

v_gene: TRBV9
CDR3aa: CASSVGVMNTEAFF

v_gene: TRBV14
CDR3aa: CASSQPGLAGDNEQFF

v_gene: TRBV7-9
CDR3aa: CASSLKEGLNYEQYF

v_gene: TRBV6-5
CDR3aa: CATASGTRAVNEQFF

v_gene: TRBV5-6
CDR3aa: CASLTRQGSMNTGELFF

v_gene: TRBV6-5
CDR3aa: CASSTHYEQYF

v_gene: TRBV5-1
CDR3aa: CASSPLGHEYREAFF

v_gene: TRBV5-8
CDR3aa: CASSLKTGVQPQHF

v_gene: TRBV6-5
CDR3aa: CASSVAGTQYF

v_gene: TRBV29-1
CDR3aa: CSVAATGAEQYF

v_gene: TRBV29-1
CDR3aa: CSVDVLNYGYTF

v_gene: TRBV5-1
CDR3aa: CASSATGDYGYTF

v_gene: TRBV5-6
CDR3aa: CASSLGQVSGNTIYF

v_gene: TRBV10-3
CDR3aa: CAISTQEGLYGYTF

v_gene: TRBV9
CDR3aa: CASSALTGTSGYTDTQYF

v_gene: TRBV29-1
CDR3aa: CSVVAGNTEAFF